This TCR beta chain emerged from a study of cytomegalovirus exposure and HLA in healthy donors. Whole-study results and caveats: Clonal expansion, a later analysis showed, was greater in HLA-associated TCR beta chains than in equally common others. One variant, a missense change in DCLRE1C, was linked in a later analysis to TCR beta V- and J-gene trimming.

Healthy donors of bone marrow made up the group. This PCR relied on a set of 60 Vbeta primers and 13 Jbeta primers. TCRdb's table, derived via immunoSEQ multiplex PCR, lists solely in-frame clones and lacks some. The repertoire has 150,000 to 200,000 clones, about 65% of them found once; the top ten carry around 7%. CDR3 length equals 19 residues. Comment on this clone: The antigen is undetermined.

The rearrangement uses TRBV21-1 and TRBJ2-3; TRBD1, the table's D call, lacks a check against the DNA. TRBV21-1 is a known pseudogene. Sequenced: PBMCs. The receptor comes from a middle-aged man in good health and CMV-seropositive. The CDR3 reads CASSKRGTGTQFLSDTQYF. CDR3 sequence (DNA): TGTGCCAGCAGCAAAAGGGGGACCGGGACACAGTTCTTGTCGGATACGCAGTATTTT.